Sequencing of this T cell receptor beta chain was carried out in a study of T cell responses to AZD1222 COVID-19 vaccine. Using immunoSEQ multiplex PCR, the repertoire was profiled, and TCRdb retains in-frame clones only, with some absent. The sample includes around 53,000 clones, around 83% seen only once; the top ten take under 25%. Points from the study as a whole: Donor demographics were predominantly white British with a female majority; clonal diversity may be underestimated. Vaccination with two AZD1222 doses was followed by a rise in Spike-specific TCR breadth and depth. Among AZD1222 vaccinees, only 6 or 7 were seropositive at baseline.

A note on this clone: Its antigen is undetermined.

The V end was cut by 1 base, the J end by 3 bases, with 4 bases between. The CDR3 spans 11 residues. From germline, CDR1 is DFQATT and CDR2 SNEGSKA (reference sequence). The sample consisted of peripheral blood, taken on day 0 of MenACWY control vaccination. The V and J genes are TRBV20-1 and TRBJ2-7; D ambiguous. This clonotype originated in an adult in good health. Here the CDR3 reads CSARVDYEQYF. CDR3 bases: TGCAGTGCTAGAGTGGACTACGAGCAGTACTTC.